These 27 T cell receptor beta chains share one sample of origin, sequenced in a study of T cell responses to AZD1222 COVID-19 vaccine. Libraries were prepared by immunoSEQ multiplex PCR; TCRdb keeps only in-frame clonotypes and omits some of them. The data contain roughly 66,000 clones, roughly four fifths of them singletons. The input for sequencing was peripheral blood, taken on day 0 of AZD1222 vaccination. The receptor source for this set is an adult in good health.

This clone is a singleton in its sample. This chain uses TRBV5-1 with TRBJ2-5; TRBD1 might be the D (6 bases). Germline CDR1 is SGHRS and CDR2 is YFSETQ. V lost 4 bases and J lost 2, with 12 bases in between. CDR3 length: 14 residues. The CDR3 DNA reads as TGCGCCAGCAGCGAGGGACACCAACAAGAGACCCAGTACTTC. This sequence encodes CASSEGHQQETQYF.

The chain carries TRBV28 and TRBJ1-3, with D maybe TRBD1 (5 bases). This CDR3 is 16 amino acids long. CDR1 and CDR2 from the germline V gene are MDHEN and SYDVKM. V lost 6 bases to trimming and J lost 0 bases, with 15 bases between them. The DNA for the CDR3 is TGTGCCAGCAGCCGATACTCTGGGGGCTCTGGAAACACCATATATTTT. This translates into CASSRYSGGSGNTIYF.

The V call is TRBV5-8, the J call TRBJ1-6; no definite D call. Germline V lookup: CDR1 SGHTS, CDR2 YDEGEE. The CDR3 spans 16 residues. The V and J ends lost 2 bases and 0 bases respectively, with 9 bases between them. Here the CDR3 reads CASSFPGSSYNSPLHF. In DNA, the CDR3 is TGTGCCAGCAGCTTCCCCGGCAGCTCCTATAATTCACCCCTCCACTTT.

The chain links TRBV9 to TRBJ1-3, with 9 bases matching TRBD1. Germline loops: CDR1 SGDLS, CDR2 YYNGEE. This CDR3 comprises 17 residues. Trimming removed 0 bases from V and 2 bases from J; junction bases left unmatched: 6. This CDR3 reads CASSVGQGVRAGNTIYF. CDR3 nucleotide sequence: TGTGCCAGCAGCGTAGGACAGGGGGTAAGAGCTGGAAACACCATATATTTT.

V gene TRBV25-1 combines with J gene TRBJ2-2; unclear D gene. Trimming cost V 4 bases and J 7 bases, with 7 bases left between them. The germline gives CDR1 MGHDK, CDR2 SYGVNS. This CDR3 is 12 amino acids long. CDR3 sequence reads: CASSGLGGELFF. DNA of the CDR3: TGTGCCAGCAGTGGCCTTGGCGGGGAGCTGTTTTTT.

V is TRBV5-1 and J is TRBJ2-3, with TRBD1 as a possible D gene (6 bases). Trimming shortened V by 6 bases and J by 1 base, and 12 bases separated the two germline ends. The CDR3 covers 14 residues. Germline CDR1 SGHRS, CDR2 YFSETQ. The CDR3, as DNA: TGCGCCAGCACTCGACAGGATGGCACAGATACGCAGTATTTT. It translates to CASTRQDGTDTQYF.

The V and J genes are TRBV7-2 and TRBJ2-3, with 13 bases that match TRBD2. Germline V gene data show CDR1 as SGHTA and CDR2 as FQGNSA. V lost 1 base, J lost 10 bases, and 11 bases stayed unmatched. The CDR3 is 17 amino acids. CDR3 nucleotides: TGTGCCAGCAGCTTAGGCCTGGGACTAGCGGGGCGGGATGCGCAGTATTTT. Its translation: CASSLGLGLAGRDAQYF.

The V and J genes are TRBV7-8 and TRBJ1-1; D is unresolved. This CDR3 is built from 14 residues. V was pared by 1 base and J by 4 bases, with 10 bases between. From germline, CDR1 is SGHVS and CDR2 FQNEAQ. In nucleotides, the CDR3 is TGTGCCAGCAGCTTAGAAGTATTACGCACTGAAGCTTTCTTT. It yields the protein CASSLEVLRTEAFF.

The chain couples TRBV27 to TRBJ2-5; the D gene is possibly TRBD2 (7 bases). The CDR3 contains 14 residues. Germline-derived CDR1 and CDR2 are MNHEY and SMNVEV (reference sequence). V was cut by 6 bases and J by 5 bases, with 16 bases left in between. CDR3 amino acids: CASSRLGGDETQYF. CDR3 nucleotide sequence: TGTGCCAGCAGCCGCCTAGGGGGGGACGAGACCCAGTACTTC.

J is TRBJ1-2 and V is TRBV10-3; 7 bases are a match to TRBD1. CDR1 is ENHRY and CDR2 is SYGVKD in the germline V gene. The J segment lost 8 bases and the V segment lost 2 bases, leaving 8 bases of the junction unmatched. This CDR3 is 14 amino acids long. CDR3 DNA sequence: TGTGCCATCAGTGAGAGCCAGGGGGTAGAGGGCTACACCTTC. Residues: CAISESQGVEGYTF.

This clone showed up just once. CDR3 coding DNA: TGTGCCAGCAGTTTCGGGGACAGGGGAACGAACACTGAAGCTTTCTTT. Translation gives CASSFGDRGTNTEAFF. The chain employs TRBV28 and TRBJ1-1; 10 bases align to TRBD1. The CDR3 is 16 residues long. The V gene's germline CDR1 is MDHEN and CDR2 SYDVKM. Trimming took 3 bases from V and 1 from J; bases not matched to a gene: 5. The entire variable domain, with the rest obtained from reference TRBV28 and TRBJ1-1, is as follows: DVKVTQSSRYLVKRTGEKVFLECVQDMDHENMFWYRQDPGLGLRLIYFSYDVKMKEKGDIPEGYSVSREKKERFSLILESASTNQTSMYLCASSFGDRGTNTEAFFGQGTRLTVV.

The chain carries TRBV7-9 and TRBJ2-3, with 9 bases that match TRBD1. Per the germline V gene, CDR1 is SEHNR and CDR2 is FQNEAQ (reference sequence). J was trimmed by 5 bases and V by 3 bases; bases with no gene match: 9. The CDR3 totals 16 residues. The DNA for the CDR3 is TGTGCCAGCAGCTTCCGACAGGGGGTCGGTGAAGATACGCAGTATTTT. Translation gives CASSFRQGVGEDTQYF.

The chain links TRBV29-1 to TRBJ2-7; a possible D gene is TRBD2 (7 bases). Trimming removed 5 bases from V and 5 bases from J, with 16 bases in between. The CDR3 length is 13 residues. Germline V CDR1 and CDR2: SQVTM, ANQGSEA. CDR3 protein: CSVYGGARDEQYF. CDR3 DNA: TGCAGCGTTTATGGGGGGGCTCGCGACGAGCAGTACTTC.

The chain links TRBV7-8 to TRBJ1-2; no definite D call. Trimming took off 6 bases at V and 2 bases at J, with 10 bases between the two ends. This CDR3 spans 13 amino acids. The germline V gene encodes CDR1 SGHVS and CDR2 FQNEAQ. CDR3 DNA: TGTGCCAGCAGTTTCCTCGGGAACTATGGCTACACCTTC. It is translated as CASSFLGNYGYTF.

V and J are TRBV19 and TRBJ1-4; no definite D call. V was shortened by 8 bases and J by 0 bases, with 10 bases between the two germline ends. Germline-derived CDR1 and CDR2 are LNHDA and SQIVND (reference sequence). The CDR3 covers 14 residues. CDR3 bases: TGTGCCAGTCGGGCGCGGGCAACTAATGAAAAACTGTTTTTT. This translates into CASRARATNEKLFF.

The genes are TRBV19 and TRBJ2-5; tentative D call: TRBD1 (5 bases). This CDR3 is built from 16 residues. Trimming removed 2 bases from V and 5 bases from J, with 18 bases in between. CDR1 and CDR2 (germline): LNHDA, SQIVND (reference sequence). The CDR3 nucleotides read TGTGCCAGTAGTATATCACAGGACCCGGGCTGGGAGACCCAGTACTTC. Its translation is CASSISQDPGWETQYF.

The V and J genes are TRBV6-5 and TRBJ2-7; D not certain. Trimming took 0 bases from V and 3 from J, leaving 9 bases between them. The germline CDR1 and CDR2 sequences are MNHEY and SVGAGI. This CDR3 is built from 14 residues. CDR3 region: CASSYSEWGYEQYF. The CDR3, as DNA: TGTGCCAGCAGTTACTCGGAGTGGGGCTACGAGCAGTACTTC.

This sequence joins TRBV6-5 and TRBJ1-1, with D possibly being TRBD1 (6 bases). CDR1 and CDR2 from the germline V gene are MNHEY and SVGAGI. This CDR3 comprises 13 residues. Trimming took off 8 bases at V and 4 bases at J, with 14 bases between the two ends. CDR3 bases: TGTGCCAGCGGGGGACAAGGGGCCACTGAAGCTTTCTTT. This gives the protein CASGGQGATEAFF.

This clone was recorded once. The CDR3 region has the DNA TGTGCCAGTAGTATGTTCTCGACTAGCTGGCAAGAGACCCAGTACTTC. This sequence encodes CASSMFSTSWQETQYF. This rearrangement joins TRBV19 to TRBJ2-5; TRBD2 agrees at 7 bases. The V and J ends lost 3 bases and 2 bases, in that order; junction bases with no gene match: 9. CDR3 length equals 16 residues. CDR1 is LNHDA and CDR2 is SQIVND in the germline V gene (reference sequence).

This chain joins TRBV2 and TRBJ2-7; D gene ambiguous. The CDR3 sequence is 11 residues long. Per germline, CDR1 SNHLY and CDR2 FYNNEI. Trimming cost V 1 base and J 3 bases, with 1 base left between them. The CDR3 here is CASSEDYEQYF. The CDR3 bases are TGTGCCAGCAGTGAAGACTACGAGCAGTACTTC.

The rearrangement joins TRBV11-2 to TRBJ1-3, with 8 bases identical to TRBD1. The V and J ends lost 5 bases and 2 bases, in that order; junction bases with no gene match: 5. The germline V gene encodes CDR1 SGHAT and CDR2 FQNNGV. The CDR3 sequence is 15 residues long. CDR3 sequence (DNA): TGTGCCAGCAGCAGGACAGGGTCACCTGGAAACACCATATATTTT. Translation gives CASSRTGSPGNTIYF.

The CDR3 sequence: CASSTGGTGRNEQFF. DNA for the CDR3: TGTGCCAGCAGCACCGGAGGGACTGGAAGAAATGAGCAGTTCTTC. The rearrangement joins TRBV11-1 to TRBJ2-1, with D possibly being TRBD2 (6 bases). CDR1 SGHAT and CDR2 FQDESV come from the germline V gene (reference sequence). V was clipped by 5 bases and J by 7 bases, with 18 bases between them. The CDR3 length is 15 residues.

The chain links TRBV4-2 to TRBJ1-2; unclear D gene. V lost 0 bases to trimming and J lost 5 bases, with 7 bases between them. The CDR3 covers 13 residues. From germline, CDR1 is LGHNA and CDR2 YNFKEQ. This CDR3 reads CASSQESGYGYTF. CDR3 coding DNA: TGTGCCAGCAGCCAAGAATCGGGGTATGGCTACACCTTC.

A single count supports this clone. The V call is TRBV29-1, the J call TRBJ2-4; no clear D. The CDR3 length is 12 residues. The germline V and J ends were trimmed by 3 bases and 6 bases, with 9 bases remaining between them. CDR1 and CDR2 (germline): SQVTM, ANQGSEA. The CDR3 reads CSVELSGNIQYF. CDR3 in DNA: TGCAGCGTTGAGTTGTCTGGAAACATTCAGTACTTC.

The V and J genes are TRBV11-1 and TRBJ2-7; D remains ambiguous. The CDR3 has 14 residues. Germline V gene lookup returns CDR1 SGHAT and CDR2 FQDESV (reference sequence). V was trimmed by 0 bases and J by 0 bases, leaving 6 bases between them. CDR3 coding DNA: TGTGCCAGCAGCTTAGCGCACAGCTCCTACGAGCAGTACTTC. Protein: CASSLAHSSYEQYF. The whole variable domain, filled in from reference TRBV11-1 and TRBJ2-7, reads EAEVAQSPRYKITEKSQAVAFWCDPISGHATLYWYRQILGQGPELLVQFQDESVVDDSQLPKDRFSAERLKGVDSTLKIQPAELGDSAMYLCASSLAHSSYEQYFGPGTRLTVT.

This clone occurred once. The chain recombines TRBV2 with TRBJ1-1, with TRBD1 identical over 7 bases. Germline CDR1 and CDR2: SNHLY and FYNNEI. The CDR3 runs to 15 residues. With 6 bases clipped from V and 4 bases from J, the junction kept 11 bases outside the gene matches. This chain's CDR3 is CASSPPAGGVTEAFF. CDR3 bases: TGTGCCAGCAGCCCCCCGGCAGGGGGGGTCACTGAAGCTTTCTTT.

The rearrangement links TRBV27 to TRBJ2-5; D ambiguous. Between the trimmed V and J ends, which lost 2 bases and 5 bases, there was a span of 12 bases. The CDR3 sequence is 14 residues long. Germline CDR1 is MNHEY and CDR2 is SMNVEV (reference sequence). CDR3 amino acids: CASSLGPSGETQYF. As DNA, the CDR3 is TGTGCCAGCAGTTTAGGCCCCTCTGGGGAGACCCAGTACTTC.